The entry below gives a single T cell receptor beta chain sequence along with its context. As handled by the study authors: Estimation of nucleated cell counts was performed using reference gene primer amplification. Assay used: immunoSEQ multiplex PCR; TCRdb lists only in-frame clones, some missing. V and J calls and clone size are given by that table; D and trimming were obtained from the DNA. The sample includes 65,000 to 70,000 clones, about four fifths of them seen just once. This specimen belongs to a study of blood T cell repertoires in COVID-19. On the study more broadly: Samples taken during acute and convalescent COVID-19 were collected in the United States, Italy and Spain. T cells, B-cell-depleted T cells, or PBMCs provided the cDNA or gDNA that served as material.

Per germline, CDR1 WSHSY and CDR2 SAAADI. The V and J ends lost 7 bases and 2 bases respectively, with 9 bases between them. This CDR3 is 12 amino acids long. The V call is TRBV10-2, the J call TRBJ2-7; TRBD2 is a possible D gene (5 bases). This clonotype originated in a human donor in a cohort sampled during active COVID-19. Sequencing used peripheral blood. Here the CDR3 reads CASTSGAYEQYF. CDR3 sequence (DNA): TGCGCCAGCACCAGCGGAGCCTACGAGCAGTACTTC.